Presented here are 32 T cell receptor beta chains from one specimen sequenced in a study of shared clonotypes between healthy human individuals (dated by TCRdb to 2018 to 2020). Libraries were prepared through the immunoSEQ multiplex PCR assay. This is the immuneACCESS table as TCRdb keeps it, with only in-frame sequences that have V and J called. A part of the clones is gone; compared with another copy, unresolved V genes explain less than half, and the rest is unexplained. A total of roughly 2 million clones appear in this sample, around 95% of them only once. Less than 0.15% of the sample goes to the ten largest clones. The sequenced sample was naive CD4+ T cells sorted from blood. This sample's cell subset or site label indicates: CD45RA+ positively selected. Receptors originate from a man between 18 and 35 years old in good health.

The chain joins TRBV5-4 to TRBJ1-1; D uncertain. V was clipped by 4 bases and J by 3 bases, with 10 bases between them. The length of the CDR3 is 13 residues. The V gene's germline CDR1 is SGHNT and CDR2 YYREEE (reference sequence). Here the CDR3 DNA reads TGTGCCAGCAGCCCCCAGCCCTACACTGAAGCTTTCTTT. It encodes CASSPQPYTEAFF.

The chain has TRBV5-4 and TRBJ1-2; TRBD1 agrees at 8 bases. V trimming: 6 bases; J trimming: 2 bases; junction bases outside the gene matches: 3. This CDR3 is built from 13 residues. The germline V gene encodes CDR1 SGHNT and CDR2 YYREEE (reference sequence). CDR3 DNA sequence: TGTGCCAGCACCGGACAGGGAAACTATGGCTACACCTTC. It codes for CASTGQGNYGYTF.

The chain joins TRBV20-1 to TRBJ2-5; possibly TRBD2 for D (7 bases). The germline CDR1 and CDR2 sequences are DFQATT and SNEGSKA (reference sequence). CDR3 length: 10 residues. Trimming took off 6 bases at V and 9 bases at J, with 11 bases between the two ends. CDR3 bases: TGCAGTGCCGTAGGGGGGGCCCAGTACTTC. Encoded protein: CSAVGGAQYF.

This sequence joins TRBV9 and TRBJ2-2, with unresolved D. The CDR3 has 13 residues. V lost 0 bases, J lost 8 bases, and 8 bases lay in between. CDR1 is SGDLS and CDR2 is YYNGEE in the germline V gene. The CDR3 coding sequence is TGTGCCAGCAGCGTAGATGCGTATGGGGAGCTGTTTTTT. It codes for CASSVDAYGELFF. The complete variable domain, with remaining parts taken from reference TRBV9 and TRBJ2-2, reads DSGVTQTPKHLITATGQRVTLRCSPRSGDLSVYWYQQSLDQGLQFLIQYYNGEERAKGNILERFSAQQFPDLHSELNLSSLELGDSALYFCASSVDAYGELFFGEGSRLTVL.

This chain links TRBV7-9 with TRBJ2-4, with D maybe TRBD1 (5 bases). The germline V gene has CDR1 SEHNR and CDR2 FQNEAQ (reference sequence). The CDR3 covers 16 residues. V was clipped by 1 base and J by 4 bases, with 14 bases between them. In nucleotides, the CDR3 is TGTGCCAGCAGCTTAGTCCCAGGGTCCCCGAAAAACATTCAGTACTTC. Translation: CASSLVPGSPKNIQYF.

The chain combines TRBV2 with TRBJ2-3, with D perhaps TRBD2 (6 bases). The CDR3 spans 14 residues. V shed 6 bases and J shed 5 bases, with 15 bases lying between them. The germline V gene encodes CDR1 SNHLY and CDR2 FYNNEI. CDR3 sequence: CASRTTSHGDTQYF. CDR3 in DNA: TGTGCCAGCAGGACAACTAGCCATGGAGATACGCAGTATTTT. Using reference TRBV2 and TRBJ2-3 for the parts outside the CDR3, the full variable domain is EPEVTQTPSHQVTQMGQEVILRCVPISNHLYFYWYRQILGQKVEFLVSFYNNEISEKSEIFDDQFSVERPDGSNFTLKIRSTKLEDSAMYFCASRTTSHGDTQYFGPGTRLTVL.

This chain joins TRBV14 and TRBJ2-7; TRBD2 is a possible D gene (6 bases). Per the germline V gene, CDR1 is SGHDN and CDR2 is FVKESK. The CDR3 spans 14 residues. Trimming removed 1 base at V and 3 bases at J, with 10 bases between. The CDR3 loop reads CASSQGGGLYEQYF. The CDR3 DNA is TGTGCCAGCAGCCAAGGTGGGGGACTCTACGAGCAGTACTTC.

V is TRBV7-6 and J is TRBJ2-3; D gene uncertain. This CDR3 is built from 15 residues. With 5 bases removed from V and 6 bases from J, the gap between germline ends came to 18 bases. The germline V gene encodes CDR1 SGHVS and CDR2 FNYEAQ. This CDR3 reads CASSKSRVLFDTQYF. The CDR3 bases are TGTGCCAGCAGCAAGTCTAGGGTCTTGTTCGATACGCAGTATTTT.

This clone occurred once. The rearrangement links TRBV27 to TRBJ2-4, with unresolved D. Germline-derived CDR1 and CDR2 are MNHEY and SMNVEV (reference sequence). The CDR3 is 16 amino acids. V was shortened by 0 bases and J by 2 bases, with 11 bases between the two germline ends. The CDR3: CASSLSFLVSKNIQYF. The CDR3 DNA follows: TGTGCCAGCAGTTTATCCTTTCTAGTATCCAAAAACATTCAGTACTTC.

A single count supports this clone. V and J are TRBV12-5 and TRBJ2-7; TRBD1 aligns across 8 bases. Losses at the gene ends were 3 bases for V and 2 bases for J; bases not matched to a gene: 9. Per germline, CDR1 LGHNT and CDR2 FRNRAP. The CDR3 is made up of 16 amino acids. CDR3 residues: CASGLQKGQGTYEQYF. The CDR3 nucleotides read TGTGCTAGTGGTTTACAAAAAGGACAGGGAACCTACGAGCAGTACTTC.

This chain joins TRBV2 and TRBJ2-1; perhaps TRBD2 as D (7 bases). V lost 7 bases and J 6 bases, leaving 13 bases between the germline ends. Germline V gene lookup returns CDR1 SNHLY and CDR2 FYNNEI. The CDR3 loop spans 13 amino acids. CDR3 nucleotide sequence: TGTGCCAGCAAGTCGGGGGGCATCAATGAGCAGTTCTTC. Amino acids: CASKSGGINEQFF. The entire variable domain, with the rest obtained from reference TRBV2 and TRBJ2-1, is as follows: EPEVTQTPSHQVTQMGQEVILRCVPISNHLYFYWYRQILGQKVEFLVSFYNNEISEKSEIFDDQFSVERPDGSNFTLKIRSTKLEDSAMYFCASKSGGINEQFFGPGTRLTVL.

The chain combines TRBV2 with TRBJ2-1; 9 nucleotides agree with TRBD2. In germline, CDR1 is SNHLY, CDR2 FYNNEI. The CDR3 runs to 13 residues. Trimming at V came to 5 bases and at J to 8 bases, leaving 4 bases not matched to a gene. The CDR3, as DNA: TGTGCCAGCAGTCAACGGACTAGCGATGAGCAGTTCTTC. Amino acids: CASSQRTSDEQFF.

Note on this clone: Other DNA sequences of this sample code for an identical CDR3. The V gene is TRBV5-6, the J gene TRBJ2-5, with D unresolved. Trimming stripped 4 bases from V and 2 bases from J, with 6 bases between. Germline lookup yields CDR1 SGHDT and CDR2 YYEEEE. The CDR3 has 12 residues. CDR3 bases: TGTGCCAGCAGCCTCAGACAAGAGACCCAGTACTTC. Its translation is CASSLRQETQYF.

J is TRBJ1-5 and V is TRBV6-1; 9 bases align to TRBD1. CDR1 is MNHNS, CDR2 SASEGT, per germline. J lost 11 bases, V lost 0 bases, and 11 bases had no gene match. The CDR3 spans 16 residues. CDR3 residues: CASSEATGDRDRAQHF. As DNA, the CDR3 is TGTGCCAGCAGTGAAGCGACCGGGGACAGGGACAGGGCCCAGCATTTT.

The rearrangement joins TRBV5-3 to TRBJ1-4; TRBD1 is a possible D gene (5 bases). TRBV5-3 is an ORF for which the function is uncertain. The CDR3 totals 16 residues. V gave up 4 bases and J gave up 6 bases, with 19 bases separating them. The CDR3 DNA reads TGTGCCAGAAGCCCCGCTACGGGGCTGCGAGATGAAAAACTGTTTTTT. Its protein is CARSPATGLRDEKLFF.

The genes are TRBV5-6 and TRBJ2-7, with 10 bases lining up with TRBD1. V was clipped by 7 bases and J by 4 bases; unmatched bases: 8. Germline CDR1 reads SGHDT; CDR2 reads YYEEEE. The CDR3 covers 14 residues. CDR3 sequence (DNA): TGTGCCAGCGCCGGGACAGGGGCCCTATACGAGCAGTACTTC. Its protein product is CASAGTGALYEQYF.

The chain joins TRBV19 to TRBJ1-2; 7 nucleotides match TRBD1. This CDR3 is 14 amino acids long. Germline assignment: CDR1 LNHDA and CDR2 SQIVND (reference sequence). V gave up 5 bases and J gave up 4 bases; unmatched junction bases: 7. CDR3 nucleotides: TGTGCCAGTAGTGGAAATGACAGGGTCTATGGCTACACCTTC. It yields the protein CASSGNDRVYGYTF.

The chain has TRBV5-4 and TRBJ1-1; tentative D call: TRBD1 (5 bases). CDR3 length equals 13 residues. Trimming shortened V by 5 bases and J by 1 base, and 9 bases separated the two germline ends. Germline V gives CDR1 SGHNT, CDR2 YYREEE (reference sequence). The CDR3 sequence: CASRRQQNTEAFF. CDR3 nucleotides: TGTGCCAGCAGAAGACAGCAGAACACTGAAGCTTTCTTT.

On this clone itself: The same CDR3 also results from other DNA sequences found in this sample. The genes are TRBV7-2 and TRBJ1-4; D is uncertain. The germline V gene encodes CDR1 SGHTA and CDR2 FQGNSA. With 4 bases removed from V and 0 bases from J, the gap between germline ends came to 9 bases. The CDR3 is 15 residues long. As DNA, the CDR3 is TGTGCCAGCAGCTCCGACGGTGCAACTAATGAAAAACTGTTTTTT. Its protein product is CASSSDGATNEKLFF.

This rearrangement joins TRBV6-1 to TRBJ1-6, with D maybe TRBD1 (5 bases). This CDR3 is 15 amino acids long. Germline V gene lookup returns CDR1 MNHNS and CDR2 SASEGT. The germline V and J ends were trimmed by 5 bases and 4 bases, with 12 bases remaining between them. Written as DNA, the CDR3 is TGTGCCAGCAGTATAGTTGAGGGGTATAATTCACCCCTCCACTTT. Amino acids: CASSIVEGYNSPLHF.

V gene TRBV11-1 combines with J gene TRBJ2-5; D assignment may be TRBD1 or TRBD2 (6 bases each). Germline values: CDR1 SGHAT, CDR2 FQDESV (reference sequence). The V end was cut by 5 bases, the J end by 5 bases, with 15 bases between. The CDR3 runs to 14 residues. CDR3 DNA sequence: TGTGCCAGCAGCCGTGAGGGGGGCATGGAGACCCAGTACTTC. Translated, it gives CASSREGGMETQYF. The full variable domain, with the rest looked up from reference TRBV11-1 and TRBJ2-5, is EAEVAQSPRYKITEKSQAVAFWCDPISGHATLYWYRQILGQGPELLVQFQDESVVDDSQLPKDRFSAERLKGVDSTLKIQPAELGDSAMYLCASSREGGMETQYFGPGTRLLVL.

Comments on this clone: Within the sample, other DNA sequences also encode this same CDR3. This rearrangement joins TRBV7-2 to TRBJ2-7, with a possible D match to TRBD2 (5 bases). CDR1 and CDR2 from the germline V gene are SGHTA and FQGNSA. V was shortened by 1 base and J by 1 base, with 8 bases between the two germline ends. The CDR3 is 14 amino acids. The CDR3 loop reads CASSLDRGSYEQYF. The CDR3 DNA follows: TGTGCCAGCAGCTTAGACCGGGGATCCTACGAGCAGTACTTC. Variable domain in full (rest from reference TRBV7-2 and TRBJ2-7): GAGVSQSPSNKVTEKGKDVELRCDPISGHTALYWYRQSLGQGLEFLIYFQGNSAPDKSGLPSDRFSAERTGGSVSTLTIQRTQQEDSAVYLCASSLDRGSYEQYFGPGTRLTVT.

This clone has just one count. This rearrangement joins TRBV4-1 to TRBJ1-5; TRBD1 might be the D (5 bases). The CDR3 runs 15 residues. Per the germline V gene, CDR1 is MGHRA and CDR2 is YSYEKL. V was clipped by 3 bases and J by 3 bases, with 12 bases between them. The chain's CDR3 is CASSQGWGINQPQHF. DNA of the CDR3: TGCGCCAGCAGCCAGGGATGGGGGATCAATCAGCCCCAGCATTTT.

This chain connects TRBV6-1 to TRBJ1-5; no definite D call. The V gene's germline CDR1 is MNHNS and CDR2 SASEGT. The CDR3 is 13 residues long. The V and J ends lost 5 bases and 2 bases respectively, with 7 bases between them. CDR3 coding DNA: TGTGCCAGCAGTCCCGGGGGCAATCAGCCCCAGCATTTT. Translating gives CASSPGGNQPQHF.

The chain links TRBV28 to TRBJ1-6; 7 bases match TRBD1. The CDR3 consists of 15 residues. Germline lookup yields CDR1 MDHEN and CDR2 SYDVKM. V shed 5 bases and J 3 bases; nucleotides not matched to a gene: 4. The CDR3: CASSTAGGYNSPLHF. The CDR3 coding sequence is TGTGCCAGCAGTACAGCAGGGGGCTATAATTCACCCCTCCACTTT.

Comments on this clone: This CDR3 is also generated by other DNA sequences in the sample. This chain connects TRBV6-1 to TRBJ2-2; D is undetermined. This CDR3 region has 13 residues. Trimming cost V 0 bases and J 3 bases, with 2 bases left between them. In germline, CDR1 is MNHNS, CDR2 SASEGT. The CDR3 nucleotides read TGTGCCAGCAGTGAAGCATACACCGGGGAGCTGTTTTTT. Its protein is CASSEAYTGELFF.

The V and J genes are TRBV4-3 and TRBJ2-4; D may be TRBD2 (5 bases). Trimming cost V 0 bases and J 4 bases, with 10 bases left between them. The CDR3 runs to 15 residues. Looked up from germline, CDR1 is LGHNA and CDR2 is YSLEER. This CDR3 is CASSQDALGKNIQYF. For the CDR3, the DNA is TGCGCCAGCAGCCAAGACGCACTAGGAAAAAACATTCAGTACTTC.

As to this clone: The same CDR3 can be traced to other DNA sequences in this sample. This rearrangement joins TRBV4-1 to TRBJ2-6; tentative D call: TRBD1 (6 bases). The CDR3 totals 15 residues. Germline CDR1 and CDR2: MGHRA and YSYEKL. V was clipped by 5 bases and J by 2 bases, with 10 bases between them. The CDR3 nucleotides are TGCGCCAGCAGCTCGTACAGGGCTGGGGCCAACGTCCTGACTTTC. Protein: CASSSYRAGANVLTF.

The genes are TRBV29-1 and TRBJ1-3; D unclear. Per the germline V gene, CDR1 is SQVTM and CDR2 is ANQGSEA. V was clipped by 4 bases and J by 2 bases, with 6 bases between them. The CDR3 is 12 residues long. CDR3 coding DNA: TGCAGCGTTGCGTCAGCTGGAAACACCATATATTTT. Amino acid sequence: CSVASAGNTIYF.

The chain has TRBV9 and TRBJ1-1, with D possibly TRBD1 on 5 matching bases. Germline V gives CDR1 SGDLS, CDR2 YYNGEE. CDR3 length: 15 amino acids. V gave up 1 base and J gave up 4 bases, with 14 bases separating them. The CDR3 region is CASSVQGNGGTEAFF. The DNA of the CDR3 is TGTGCCAGCAGCGTACAGGGAAACGGGGGCACTGAAGCTTTCTTT.

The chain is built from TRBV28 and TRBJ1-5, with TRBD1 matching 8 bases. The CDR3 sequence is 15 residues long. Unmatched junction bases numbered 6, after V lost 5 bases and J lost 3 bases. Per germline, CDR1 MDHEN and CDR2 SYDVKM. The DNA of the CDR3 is TGTGCCAGCAGTCCCCGGACAGGGACCAATCAGCCCCAGCATTTT. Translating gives CASSPRTGTNQPQHF.

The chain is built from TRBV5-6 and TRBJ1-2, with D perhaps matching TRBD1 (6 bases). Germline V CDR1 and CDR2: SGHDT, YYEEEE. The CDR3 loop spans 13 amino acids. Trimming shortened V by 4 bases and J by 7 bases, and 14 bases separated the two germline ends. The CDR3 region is CASSPAGVTGYTF. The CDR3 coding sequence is TGTGCCAGCAGCCCAGCAGGGGTAACTGGCTACACCTTC.